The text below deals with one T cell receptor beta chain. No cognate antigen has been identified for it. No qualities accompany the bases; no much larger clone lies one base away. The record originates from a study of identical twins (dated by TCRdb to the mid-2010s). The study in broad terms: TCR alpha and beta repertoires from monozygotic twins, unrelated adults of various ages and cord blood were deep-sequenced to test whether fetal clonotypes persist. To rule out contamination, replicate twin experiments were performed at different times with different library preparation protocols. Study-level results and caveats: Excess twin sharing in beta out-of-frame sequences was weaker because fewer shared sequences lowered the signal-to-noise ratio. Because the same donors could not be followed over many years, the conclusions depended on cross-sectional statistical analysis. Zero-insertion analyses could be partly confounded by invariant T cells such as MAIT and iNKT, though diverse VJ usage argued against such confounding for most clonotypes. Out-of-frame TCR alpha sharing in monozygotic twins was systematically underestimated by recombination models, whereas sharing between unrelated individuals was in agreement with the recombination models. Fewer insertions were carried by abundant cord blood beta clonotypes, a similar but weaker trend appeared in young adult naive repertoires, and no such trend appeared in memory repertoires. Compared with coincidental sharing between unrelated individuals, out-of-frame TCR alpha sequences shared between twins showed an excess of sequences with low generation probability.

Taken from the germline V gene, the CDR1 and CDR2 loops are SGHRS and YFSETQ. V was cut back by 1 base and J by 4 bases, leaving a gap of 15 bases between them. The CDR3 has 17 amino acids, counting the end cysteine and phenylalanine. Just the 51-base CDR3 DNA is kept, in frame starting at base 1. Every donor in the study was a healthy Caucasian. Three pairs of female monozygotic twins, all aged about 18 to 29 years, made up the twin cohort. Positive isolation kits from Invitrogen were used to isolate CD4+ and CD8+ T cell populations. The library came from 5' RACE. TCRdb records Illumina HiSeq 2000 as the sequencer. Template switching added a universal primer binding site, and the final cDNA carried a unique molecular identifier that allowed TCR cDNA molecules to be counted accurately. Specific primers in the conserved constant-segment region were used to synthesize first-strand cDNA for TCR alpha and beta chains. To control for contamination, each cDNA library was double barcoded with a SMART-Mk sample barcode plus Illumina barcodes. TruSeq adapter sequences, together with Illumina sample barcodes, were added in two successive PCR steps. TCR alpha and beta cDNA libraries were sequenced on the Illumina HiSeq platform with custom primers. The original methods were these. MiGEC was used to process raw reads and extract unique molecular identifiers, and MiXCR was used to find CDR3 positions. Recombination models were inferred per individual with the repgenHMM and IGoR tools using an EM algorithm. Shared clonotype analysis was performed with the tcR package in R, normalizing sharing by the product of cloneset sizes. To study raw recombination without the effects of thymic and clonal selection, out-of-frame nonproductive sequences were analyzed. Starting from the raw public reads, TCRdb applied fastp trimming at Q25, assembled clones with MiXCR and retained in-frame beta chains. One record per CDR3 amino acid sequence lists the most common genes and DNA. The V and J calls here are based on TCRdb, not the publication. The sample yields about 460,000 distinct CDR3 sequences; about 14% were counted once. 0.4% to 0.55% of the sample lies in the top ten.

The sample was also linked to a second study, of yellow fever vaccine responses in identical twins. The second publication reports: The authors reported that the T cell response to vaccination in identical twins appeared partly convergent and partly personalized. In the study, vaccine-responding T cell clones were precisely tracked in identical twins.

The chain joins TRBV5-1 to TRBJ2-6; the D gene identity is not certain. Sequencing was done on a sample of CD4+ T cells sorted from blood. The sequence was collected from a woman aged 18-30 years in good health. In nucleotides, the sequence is TGCGCCAGCAGCTTGAATGCGCTAGGCACCGGGGCCAACGTCCTGACTTTC. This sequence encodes CASSLNALGTGANVLTF.